A selection of T cell receptor beta chains follows, all from one sample in a study of blood T cell repertoires in COVID-19. Profiled with immunoSEQ multiplex PCR; TCRdb holds only in-frame clones, not every one. Of 80,000 to 130,000 clones in the sample, 88% are singletons; the top ten hold 6.5%. Specimen: peripheral blood. Receptors originate from a woman aged 55-70 years with acute or convalescent COVID-19. The CDR3 runs from the conserved cysteine through the conserved F or W. The order of the fields is V gene, D gene, clone size, CDR3 length, J gene, CDR3 DNA, CDR3 protein. D genes are given only for firm matches. Only some rows state a clone size, as once, few, many or a class for expanded clones.

V: TRBV6-5
D: TRBD1
size: .
length: 15
J: TRBJ2-1
DNA: TGTGCCAGCAGAATTCACAGGGGGCCATACAATGAGCAGTTCTTC
CDR3: CASRIHRGPYNEQFF

V: TRBV6-4
D: .
size: .
length: 16
J: TRBJ2-7
DNA: TGTGCCAGCAGTGCGACAGCACTTAAGAGCTCCTACGAGCAGTACTTC
CDR3: CASSATALKSSYEQYF

V: TRBV5-4
D: .
size: .
length: 13
J: TRBJ2-3
DNA: TGTGCCAGCAGCGTCGACTACACAGATACGCAGTATTTT
CDR3: CASSVDYTDTQYF

V: TRBV24-1
D: .
size: .
length: 18
J: TRBJ2-1
DNA: TGTGCCACCAGTGATTCGCCCCCGGGACAACCTCGCTACAATGAGCAGTTCTTC
CDR3: CATSDSPPGQPRYNEQFF

V: TRBV5-4
D: TRBD2
size: .
length: 15
J: TRBJ2-1
DNA: TGTGCCAGCAGCATGACTAGCGGGGGTCACAATGAGCAGTTCTTC
CDR3: CASSMTSGGHNEQFF

V: TRBV27
D: TRBD2
size: .
length: 18
J: TRBJ2-1
DNA: TGTGCCAGCAGTTATTGGGGGGCGGGAGCGGGAGGCTACAATGAGCAGTTCTTC
CDR3: CASSYWGAGAGGYNEQFF

V: TRBV5-1
D: TRBD1
size: .
length: 19
J: TRBJ2-6
DNA: TGCGCCAGCAGCTCGCTTGGCGGAAGGGACAGGGCTGGGGCCAACGTCCTGACTTTC
CDR3: CASSSLGGRDRAGANVLTF

V: TRBV6-2/TRBV6-3
D: .
size: .
length: 14
J: TRBJ2-1
DNA: TGTGCCAGCAGTTATACGTCGACTCCCAATGAGCAGTTCTTC
CDR3: CASSYTSTPNEQFF

V: TRBV6-1
D: TRBD1
size: .
length: 14
J: TRBJ2-1
DNA: TGTGCCAGCAGTGACGGACAGGGGGTCGATGAGCAGTTCTTC
CDR3: CASSDGQGVDEQFF

V: TRBV24-1
D: TRBD1
size: once
length: 14
J: TRBJ2-3
DNA: TGTGCCACCAGTGAAGACAGGGTCACAGATACGCAGTATTTT
CDR3: CATSEDRVTDTQYF

V: TRBV24-1
D: TRBD2
size: .
length: 14
J: TRBJ2-1
DNA: TGTGCCACGGGGGGAGGGGATTCCTACAATGAGCAGTTCTTC
CDR3: CATGGGDSYNEQFF

V: TRBV19
D: .
size: .
length: 17
J: TRBJ2-1
DNA: TGTGCCAGTAGCCCGGTACGGGGGGCGACAGGCTACAATGAGCAGTTCTTC
CDR3: CASSPVRGATGYNEQFF

V: TRBV30
D: .
size: .
length: 15
J: TRBJ1-2
DNA: TGTGCCCAGGATAGGGACACGCGAGCTAACTATGGCTACACCTTC
CDR3: CAQDRDTRANYGYTF

V: TRBV3-1/TRBV3-2
D: TRBD1
size: .
length: 14
J: TRBJ2-1
DNA: TGTGCCAGCAGTCGACAGGGGGCTCACAATGAGCAGTTCTTC
CDR3: CASSRQGAHNEQFF

V: TRBV5-1
D: TRBD2
size: .
length: 17
J: TRBJ2-1
DNA: TGCGCCAGCAGCTCTGGGGTAGGGACTAGCGGGAGCAATGAGCAGTTCTTC
CDR3: CASSSGVGTSGSNEQFF

V: TRBV7-2
D: TRBD1
size: .
length: 15
J: TRBJ1-5
DNA: TGTGCCAGCAGTCCTATTCCCCAGGGGGAAGGGGCCCAGCATTTT
CDR3: CASSPIPQGEGAQHF

V: TRBV7-8
D: .
size: few
length: 13
J: TRBJ2-1
DNA: TGTGCCAGCAGCTTAGTAAGGGGCAATGAGCAGTTCTTC
CDR3: CASSLVRGNEQFF

V: TRBV2
D: .
size: .
length: 11
J: TRBJ2-1
DNA: TGTGCCAGCAGTGAGTTGGCTAGGCAGTTCTTC
CDR3: CASSELARQFF

V: TRBV24-1
D: TRBD1
size: .
length: 16
J: TRBJ2-1
DNA: TGTGCCACCAGTGACCCGACAGGGTACTCCTACAATGAGCAGTTCTTC
CDR3: CATSDPTGYSYNEQFF

V: TRBV6-6
D: TRBD1
size: .
length: 17
J: TRBJ1-5
DNA: TGTGCCAGCAGTCTCTCCGCGCCCGGGACAGGGGCTCAGCCCCAGCATTTT
CDR3: CASSLSAPGTGAQPQHF

V: TRBV28
D: TRBD1
size: .
length: 16
J: TRBJ1-5
DNA: TGTGCCAGCAGTTTATCTGGGACAGGGGTCAATCAGCCCCAGCATTTT
CDR3: CASSLSGTGVNQPQHF

V: TRBV28
D: .
size: .
length: 13
J: TRBJ2-2
DNA: TGTGCCAGCAGTCCGAGCAATGACAGGGAGCTGTTTTTT
CDR3: CASSPSNDRELFF

V: TRBV28
D: .
size: .
length: 15
J: TRBJ2-2
DNA: TGTGCCAGCACCTTAATGGAGGGGCTCACCGGGGAGCTGTTTTTT
CDR3: CASTLMEGLTGELFF

V: TRBV29-1
D: .
size: .
length: 15
J: TRBJ2-2
DNA: TGCAGCGTTGATCGTGGGCAGGGGATCACCGGGGAGCTGTTTTTT
CDR3: CSVDRGQGITGELFF

V: TRBV18
D: .
size: once
length: 13
J: TRBJ1-1
DNA: TGTGCCAGCTCACCCCCAAGCGGGACTGAAGCTTTCTTT
CDR3: CASSPPSGTEAFF

V: TRBV6-5
D: .
size: .
length: 12
J: TRBJ2-7
DNA: TGTGCCAGCAGCCTGAGCTCCTACGAGCAGTACTTC
CDR3: CASSLSSYEQYF

V: TRBV7-7
D: TRBD2
size: .
length: 14
J: TRBJ2-1
DNA: TGTGCTAGCAGCTTGCTCGGACTAGGCAATGAGCAGTTCTTC
CDR3: CASSLLGLGNEQFF

V: TRBV18
D: .
size: .
length: 12
J: TRBJ1-4
DNA: TGTGCCAGCTCGAAGGGGAATGAAAAACTGTTTTTT
CDR3: CASSKGNEKLFF

V: TRBV2
D: TRBD1
size: once
length: 15
J: TRBJ2-3
DNA: TGTGCCAGCAGTGAGGGACAGAGGTACACAGATACGCAGTATTTT
CDR3: CASSEGQRYTDTQYF

V: TRBV7-8
D: .
size: .
length: 16
J: TRBJ1-3
DNA: TGTGCCAGCAGCTTAGCGCTGGTGAGGTCTGGAAACACCATATATTTT
CDR3: CASSLALVRSGNTIYF

V: TRBV5-1
D: .
size: .
length: 15
J: TRBJ1-2
DNA: TGCGCCAGCAGCTTGCCCCTTCCGGGGGAGTATGGCTACACCTTC
CDR3: CASSLPLPGEYGYTF

V: TRBV7-6
D: TRBD1
size: .
length: 15
J: TRBJ2-7
DNA: TGTGCCAGCAGCTCCGGGACAGGGGATACCTACGAGCAGTACTTC
CDR3: CASSSGTGDTYEQYF

V: TRBV18
D: TRBD1
size: .
length: 13
J: TRBJ2-1
DNA: TGTGCCAGCTCACCGACAGGGGGTGGGGAGCAGTTCTTC
CDR3: CASSPTGGGEQFF

V: TRBV18
D: TRBD1
size: once
length: 16
J: TRBJ1-3
DNA: TGTGCCAGCTCACCTCGGACAGGGGGTAGTGGAAACACCATATATTTT
CDR3: CASSPRTGGSGNTIYF

V: TRBV28
D: TRBD1
size: .
length: 15
J: TRBJ1-1
DNA: TGTGCCACCAAGACAGGGGGACGGGTGAACACTGAAGCTTTCTTT
CDR3: CATKTGGRVNTEAFF

V: TRBV11-1
D: TRBD1
size: .
length: 15
J: TRBJ2-1
DNA: TGTGCCAGCAGCTCCCGGGACAGAACCCCCAATGAGCAGTTCTTC
CDR3: CASSSRDRTPNEQFF

V: TRBV3-1/TRBV3-2
D: .
size: .
length: 14
J: TRBJ1-1
DNA: TGTGCCAGCAGCCAAGCCGGGGTGAGCTCCGAAGCTTTCTTT
CDR3: CASSQAGVSSEAFF

V: TRBV29-1
D: .
size: .
length: 15
J: TRBJ1-1
DNA: TGCAGCGCCCCGGTCATGGGCGGACAGAACACTGAAGCTTTCTTT
CDR3: CSAPVMGGQNTEAFF

V: TRBV10-3
D: TRBD2
size: .
length: 14
J: TRBJ2-1
DNA: TGTGCCACCGGACTAGCGGGAGGGCCGGATGAGCAGTTCTTC
CDR3: CATGLAGGPDEQFF

V: TRBV28
D: TRBD1
size: few
length: 15
J: TRBJ1-2
DNA: TGTGCCAGCAGTCGTCCCGGGACAGGGAACTATGGCTACACCTTC
CDR3: CASSRPGTGNYGYTF

V: TRBV29-1
D: .
size: few
length: 12
J: TRBJ2-2
DNA: TGCAGCGTTGAGACAAACACCGGGGAGCTGTTTTTT
CDR3: CSVETNTGELFF

V: TRBV19
D: .
size: .
length: 16
J: TRBJ1-4
DNA: TGTGCCAGTAGTGGAACGACAACAGCAACTAATGAAAAACTGTTTTTT
CDR3: CASSGTTTATNEKLFF

V: TRBV6-5
D: .
size: .
length: 14
J: TRBJ1-4
DNA: TGTGCCAGCAGGACACAGGGCCGTAATGAAAAACTGTTTTTT
CDR3: CASRTQGRNEKLFF

V: TRBV20-1
D: .
size: .
length: 11
J: TRBJ2-7
DNA: TGCAGTATTGGCAGGCTCTACGAGCAGTACTTC
CDR3: CSIGRLYEQYF

V: TRBV19
D: TRBD2
size: .
length: 15
J: TRBJ2-1
DNA: TGTGCCAGTAGTCGGCGGGAGGGCCTTTACAATGAGCAGTTCTTC
CDR3: CASSRREGLYNEQFF

V: TRBV18
D: TRBD1
size: .
length: 14
J: TRBJ1-4
DNA: TGTGCCAGCTCACTGGGCCAGGGGGACAACTTACTGTTTTTT
CDR3: CASSLGQGDNLLFF

V: TRBV2
D: .
size: few
length: 15
J: TRBJ2-3
DNA: TGTGCCAGCAGTGCGAATCCGGGAAGCACAGATACGCAGTATTTT
CDR3: CASSANPGSTDTQYF

V: TRBV29-1
D: TRBD2
size: .
length: 14
J: TRBJ2-3
DNA: TGCAGCGTTGCTGTGGCGGGAGGCTTAGATACGCAGTATTTT
CDR3: CSVAVAGGLDTQYF

V: TRBV3-1/TRBV3-2
D: TRBD1
size: .
length: 16
J: TRBJ2-1
DNA: TGTGCCAGCAGCCCGTCACCGGACAGGGCAGGGAATGAGCAGTTCTTC
CDR3: CASSPSPDRAGNEQFF

V: TRBV19
D: TRBD2
size: .
length: 15
J: TRBJ2-3
DNA: TGTGCCAGTTCCGGAGCGGGAGGGTACACAGATACGCAGTATTTT
CDR3: CASSGAGGYTDTQYF

V: TRBV10-3
D: TRBD1
size: .
length: 17
J: TRBJ1-2
DNA: TGTGCCATCAGTGACCTGGGGACAGCTCGACTTAACTATGGCTACACCTTC
CDR3: CAISDLGTARLNYGYTF

V: TRBV5-1
D: TRBD1
size: .
length: 13
J: TRBJ2-7
DNA: TGCGCCAGCCGCGAGGGGGCGAGCTACGAGCAGTACTTC
CDR3: CASREGASYEQYF

V: TRBV6-5
D: TRBD1
size: .
length: 15
J: TRBJ1-5
DNA: TGTGCCAGCAGTTACGCACAGGGGAGCAATCAGCCCCAGCATTTT
CDR3: CASSYAQGSNQPQHF

V: TRBV12-3/TRBV12-4
D: TRBD1
size: .
length: 13
J: TRBJ1-1
DNA: TGTGCCAGCAGTTCGGACAGGACGACTGAAGCTTTCTTT
CDR3: CASSSDRTTEAFF

V: TRBV11-2
D: TRBD1
size: .
length: 14
J: TRBJ1-2
DNA: TGTGCCAGCAGCTTAGGACAGGGGGGCTATGGCTACACCTTC
CDR3: CASSLGQGGYGYTF

V: TRBV7-9
D: .
size: .
length: 15
J: TRBJ2-3
DNA: TGTGCCAGCAGCTTAGGGGGCGCGCTTGGAGATACGCAGTATTTT
CDR3: CASSLGGALGDTQYF

V: TRBV6-5
D: .
size: .
length: 15
J: TRBJ2-5
DNA: TGTGCCAGCAGTTACTCGTATAGCGTCCAAGAGACCCAGTACTTC
CDR3: CASSYSYSVQETQYF

V: TRBV19
D: .
size: .
length: 13
J: TRBJ1-2
DNA: TGTGCCAGTAGGCAGGGGTTAAACTATGGCTACACCTTC
CDR3: CASRQGLNYGYTF

V: TRBV29-1
D: TRBD2
size: .
length: 11
J: TRBJ2-7
DNA: TGCAGCGTTGGGGAGGGTTACGAGCAGTACTTC
CDR3: CSVGEGYEQYF

V: TRBV10-2
D: TRBD1
size: .
length: 17
J: TRBJ2-3
DNA: TGCGCCAGCAACCCGGGGGCAGGGGGCGGGAGCACAGATACGCAGTATTTT
CDR3: CASNPGAGGGSTDTQYF